These 20 T cell receptor delta chains share one sample of origin, sequenced in a study of gamma-delta T cells after stem cell transplantation. TCRdb used CATT to re-call clones from the RT-PCR reads. Of thousands of delta-chain clones in the sample, roughly 2.6% were seen once. Sequencing was performed on gamma-delta T cells. The receptors were gathered from a human donor. It is not recorded whose cells these are; they may come from a transplant donor.

This clone was seen a handful of times. The amino acid sequence in TCRdb belongs to a much larger clone and departs from this DNA's translation at residue 19, likely a sequencing read error; the sequence shown is translated from the DNA. The chain employs TRDV2 and TRDJ1; 12 nucleotides match TRDD3. The CDR3 length is 20 residues. Germline CDR1 is GEAIGNYY and CDR2 is EKD. Written as DNA, the CDR3 is TGTGCCTGTAATCTTCTACGGGGAGTACTGGGGGATACCAACACCGATAAACTCACCTTT. Encoded protein: CACNLLRGVLGDTNTDKLTF.

This clone has a handful of counts. The protein held in TCRdb is that of a much larger clone and does not match this DNA's translation at residue 13, likely because of a read error; the protein shown is translated from the DNA. The chain couples TRDV2 to TRDJ1; 11 nucleotides agree with TRDD3. The V and J ends lost 0 bases and 3 bases, in that order; junction bases with no gene match: 11. The germline gives CDR1 GEAIGNYY, CDR2 EKD. This CDR3 comprises 18 residues. This CDR3 is CACDTVDGGYAGADKLIF. CDR3 sequence (DNA): TGTGCCTGTGACACCGTTGATGGGGGATACGCGGGGGCCGATAAACTCATCTTT.

A note on this clone: This likely reflects a read error, since a far larger clone is one base away. CDR3 sequence: CACDTLSGDTRACDTRQMFF. DNA for the CDR3: TGTGCCTGTGACACCCTGTCGGGGGATACGCGAGCCTGTGACACCCGACAGATGTTTTTC. The chain couples TRDV2 to TRDJ3; TRDD3 agrees at 10 bases. This CDR3 has 20 amino acids. Germline V lookup: CDR1 GEAIGNYY, CDR2 EKD.

This clone turned up a few times. It is likely a read error: a sequence one base away is far more abundant. The sample carries other DNA sequences with the same CDR3. The chain combines TRDV2 with TRDJ1; 13 nucleotides agree with TRDD3. The germline V gene has CDR1 GEAIGNYY and CDR2 EKD. The CDR3 runs 20 residues. As DNA, the CDR3 is TGTGCTTGTGACACCGTTACTGGGGGATACGCCCAAAGGGCCACCGATAAACTCATCTTT. Protein: CACDTVTGGYAQRATDKLIF.

For this clone: TCRdb attributes to this sequence the protein of a much larger clone, which differs from the DNA translation at residue 3; a read error is likely, and the protein displayed is translated from the DNA. This rearrangement joins TRDV2 to TRDJ3, with 9 bases matching TRDD3. The CDR3 covers 20 residues. Germline lookup yields CDR1 GEAIGNYY and CDR2 EKD. DNA for the CDR3: TGTGCCCGTGACACCGGCTTTGGGGATACGCTCTACTGGGACACCCGACAGATGTTTTTC. It codes for CARDTGFGDTLYWDTRQMFF.

The table lists this clone with a few counts. The amino acid sequence in TCRdb belongs to a much larger clone and departs from this DNA's translation at residue 13, likely a sequencing read error; the sequence shown is translated from the DNA. The chain employs TRDV2 and TRDJ1, with D unresolved. Germline values: CDR1 GEAIGNYY, CDR2 EKD. This CDR3 is built from 15 residues. CDR3 bases: TGTGCCTGTGACACCGTTGGGTCGAAAGGTGGTAAACCCATCTTT. Translated: CACDTVGSKGGKPIF.

This clone has only a few counts. A far larger clone is one base from this, pointing to a likely read error. The sample has other DNA sequences that encode this CDR3 too. V usage is TRDV2 and J usage is TRDJ1, with no clear D. The CDR3 is made up of 17 amino acids. Germline V gene sequence: CDR1 GEAIGNYY, CDR2 EKD. Trimming stripped 5 bases from V and 3 bases from J, with 24 bases between. CDR3 region: CACVGMGVSSGADKLIF. The CDR3 nucleotides are TGTGCCTGTGTAGGAATGGGTGTAAGCTCAGGCGCCGATAAACTCATCTTT.

This clone was detected a few times. It may be a read error: a sequence one base away is much more abundant. This chain uses TRDV2 with TRDJ1; tentative D call: TRDD3 (5 bases). CDR3 size: 15 residues. Between the trimmed V and J ends, which lost 1 base and 10 bases, there was a span of 21 bases. In germline, CDR1 is GEAIGNYY, CDR2 EKD. The CDR3 spells CACDTLTAERGGLIF. CDR3 in DNA: TGTGCCTGTGACACTCTTACGGCCGAGCGGGGAGGACTCATCTTT.

This clone was detected a few times. This sequence is one base from a far larger clone and is likely a read error. The chain is built from TRDV2 and TRDJ1, with TRDD3 matching over 7 bases. The germline V gene encodes CDR1 GEAIGNYY and CDR2 EKD. The V and J ends lost 4 bases and 1 base, in that order; junction bases with no gene match: 5. This CDR3 spans 14 amino acids. The CDR3 loop is CACETLGVTDKLIF. The CDR3 region has the DNA TGTGCCTGTGAAACCCTGGGGGTCACCGATAAACTCATCTTT.

As for this clone: This DNA's translation and the protein TCRdb lists, from a much larger clone, do not match at residue 13, likely due to a read error; the protein shown is translated from the DNA. This chain joins TRDV2 and TRDJ1; TRDD3 matches at 8 bases. Germline V gene lookup returns CDR1 GEAIGNYY and CDR2 EKD. The CDR3 has 16 residues. Written as DNA, the CDR3 is TGTGCCTGTGATTTACTGGGGGCTCAGTACACCGATATACTCATCTTT. Residues: CACDLLGAQYTDILIF.

This clone occurred a few times. TCRdb's listed protein matches a much larger clone and diverges from this DNA's translation at residue 13, likely through a read error; the protein shown comes from the DNA. V usage is TRDV2 and J usage is TRDJ3; maybe TRDD3 (5 bases). Germline CDR1 is GEAIGNYY and CDR2 is EKD. The CDR3 has 18 amino acids. The DNA for the CDR3 is TGTGCCTGTGACACCGGGGGGCCGAGCTCCTGGGACGCCCGACAGATGTTTTTC. Amino acid sequence: CACDTGGPSSWDARQMFF.

Of note for this clone: The protein TCRdb gives is from a much larger clone and does not agree with this DNA's translation at residue 14, likely a read error; the protein shown here comes from the DNA. This rearrangement joins TRDV2 to TRDJ1; weak D call: TRDD3 (5 bases). Trimming took off 3 bases at V and 1 base at J, with 29 bases between the two ends. There are 20 residues in the CDR3. The germline CDR1 and CDR2 sequences are GEAIGNYY and EKD. CDR3 DNA: TGTGCCTGTGACTCCCTTGCGTCTGGCGATACAGTCCCCTGCACCGATAAACTCATCTTT. Encoded protein: CACDSLASGDTVPCTDKLIF.

Comments on this clone: This likely stems from a read error, as it lies one base from a far larger clone. Other nucleotide sequences in the sample specify the same CDR3. This chain uses TRDV2 with TRDJ1; TRDD3 matches at 13 bases. Germline V CDR1 and CDR2: GEAIGNYY, EKD. The CDR3 runs 20 residues. The CDR3 DNA sequence: TGTGCCTGTGACACCGTTAAACTGGGGGATACGCGTATCTTAACCGATAAGCTCATCTTT. It codes for CACDTVKLGDTRILTDKLIF.

This clone was detected only a few times. The protein in TCRdb stems from a much larger clone and differs at residue 4 from this DNA's translation, likely a read error; here the protein is translated from the DNA. V is TRDV2 and J is TRDJ1; weak D call: TRDD3 (6 bases). Germline CDR1 is GEAIGNYY and CDR2 is EKD. The CDR3 sequence is 16 residues long. The CDR3 DNA is TGTGCCTGTGGCACCCTGGGGACGGCCGAGACTGATAAACTCATCTTT. Translation gives CACGTLGTAETDKLIF.

Notes on this clone: Given a far larger clone just one base away, this is likely a sequencing read error. The same CDR3 is also encoded by other DNA sequences in this sample. The J gene is TRDJ1, the V gene TRDV2; 11 nucleotides match TRDD3. The germline CDR1 and CDR2 sequences are GEAIGNYY and EKD. V shed 0 bases, J shed 11 bases, and the junction held 7 bases outside the gene matches. The CDR3 totals 14 residues. CDR3 sequence reads: CACDTLLGDTQLIF. CDR3 nucleotides: TGTGCCTGTGACACCCTCCTGGGGGATACTCAGCTCATCTTT.

Judged by abundance, this clone is large. In the same sample, other DNA sequences code for this CDR3. This chain connects TRDV2 to TRDJ1; TRDD3 aligns across 8 bases. J lost 0 bases, V lost 1 base, and 6 bases had no gene match. CDR1 and CDR2 from the germline V gene are GEAIGNYY and EKD. The CDR3 loop spans 16 amino acids. The DNA of the CDR3 is TGTGCCTGTGACACGCTGGGGGACCAAAACACCGATAAACTCATCTTT. Its protein product is CACDTLGDQNTDKLIF.

Only a few counts were recorded for this clone. The TCRdb record carries a much larger clone's protein, which differs from this DNA's translation at residue 3; a read error is the likely cause, and the protein listed here is the DNA translation. The chain uses TRDV2 and TRDJ1; D perhaps matches TRDD3 (6 bases). CDR3 length: 16 residues. The germline CDR1 and CDR2 sequences are GEAIGNYY and EKD. CDR3 bases: TGTGCCCGTGACACCGTTGGTGGGGGTTTCACCGATAAACTCATCTTT. It yields the protein CARDTVGGGFTDKLIF.

This clone is judged medium-sized (0.01 to 0.1%). V is TRDV1 and J is TRDJ1; 9 nucleotides line up with TRDD3. CDR1 and CDR2 from the germline V gene are TSWWSYY and QGS. J gave up 0 bases and V 4 bases, and 18 bases lay outside the gene matches. This CDR3 comprises 20 residues. The CDR3 coding sequence is TGTGCTCTTGGGGTCATACTCCGGGCCGGGGGATACTCTTACACCGATAAACTCATCTTT. It specifies CALGVILRAGGYSYTDKLIF.

In its sample, this clone was seen a few times. Translating this DNA gives a protein that differs at residue 3 from the TCRdb one, which belongs to a much larger clone; a read error is likely, and the protein shown is this translation. The chain couples TRDV2 to TRDJ1; 8 bases are shared with TRDD3. CDR1 is GEAIGNYY and CDR2 is EKD in the germline V gene. The CDR3 contains 15 residues. CDR3 region: CAYDTVGGSPDKLIF. DNA of the CDR3: TGTGCCTATGACACCGTTGGGGGATCCCCCGATAAACTCATCTTT.

As regards this clone: This DNA translates differently at residues 5 and 16 from the TCRdb protein, which is that of a much larger clone; a read error is likely, and the protein shown is the DNA's own translation. The gene calls are TRDV2 and TRDJ1; TRDD3 matches 7 bases. This CDR3 is 18 amino acids long. Per the germline V gene, CDR1 is GEAIGNYY and CDR2 is EKD. The CDR3 is CACDIVSGGPPLGDKPIF. CDR3 DNA sequence: TGTGCCTGTGACATCGTGTCTGGGGGTCCCCCTCTGGGCGATAAACCCATCTTT.